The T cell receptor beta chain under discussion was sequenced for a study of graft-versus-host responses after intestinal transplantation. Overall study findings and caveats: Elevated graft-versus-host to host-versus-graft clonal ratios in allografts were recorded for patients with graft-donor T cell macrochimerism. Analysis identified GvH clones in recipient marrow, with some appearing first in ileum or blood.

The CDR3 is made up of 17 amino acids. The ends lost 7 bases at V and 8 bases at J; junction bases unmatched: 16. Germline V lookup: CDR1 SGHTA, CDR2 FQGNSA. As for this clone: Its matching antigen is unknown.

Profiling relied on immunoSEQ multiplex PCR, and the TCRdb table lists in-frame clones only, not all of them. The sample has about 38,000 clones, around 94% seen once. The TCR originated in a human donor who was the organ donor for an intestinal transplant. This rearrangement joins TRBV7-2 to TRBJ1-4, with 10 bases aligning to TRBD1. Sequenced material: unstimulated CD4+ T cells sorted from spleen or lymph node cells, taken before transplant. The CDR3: CASTNYGPGQGYEKLFF. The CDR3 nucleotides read TGTGCCAGCACCAATTACGGTCCGGGACAGGGGTACGAAAAACTGTTTTTT.